These T cell receptor beta chains were read from a single sample in a study of OX40 agonist ivuxolimab in advanced cancers. Measured with immunoSEQ multiplex PCR; TCRdb has only the in-frame clones, and not every one. This sample has around 60,000 clones, with about 88% found just once. This sample comprised CD4+ or CD8+ T cells sorted from blood, obtained in a trial of the OX40 agonist ivuxolimab. These receptors originate from an adult with an advanced solid tumor such as melanoma, head and neck, liver or kidney cancer. Each CDR3 is given with its conserved first and last residue. Fields, in order: J gene, clone size, D gene, V gene, CDR3 protein, CDR3 DNA. The D gene is left open where the match is weak. A row's size may be missing; if present it is once, few, many or a size class.

>TRBJ2-1|NA|TRBD2|TRBV9
CASSLRTSSYNEQFF
TGTGCCAGCAGCCTCCGGACTAGCTCCTACAATGAGCAGTTCTTC
>TRBJ1-2|NA|TRBD1|TRBV29-1
CSVGTGAQYGYTF
TGCAGCGTCGGGACAGGGGCACAATATGGCTACACCTTC
>TRBJ1-2|NA|NA|TRBV19
CASRGAGSVDNYGYTF
TGTGCCAGTAGAGGGGCAGGGTCGGTAGATAACTATGGCTACACCTTC
>TRBJ1-3|NA|TRBD1|TRBV2
CASNTGTVLSGNTIYF
TGTGCCAGTAATACCGGGACAGTTCTTTCCGGAAACACCATATATTTT
>TRBJ2-7|NA|NA|TRBV19
CASKGRLSSYEQYF
TGTGCCAGTAAGGGGCGACTTTCCTCCTACGAGCAGTACTTC
>TRBJ2-7|NA|NA|TRBV27
CASRDRNYEQYF
TGTGCCAGCCGAGACAGAAACTACGAGCAGTACTTC
>TRBJ1-5|NA|NA|TRBV30
CAWSLMHPRSGGRGKDQPQHF
TGTGCCTGGAGCCTAATGCACCCACGGTCCGGCGGTCGGGGGAAAGATCAGCCCCAGCATTTT
>TRBJ2-3|NA|TRBD1|TRBV7-3
CASSLGAQGVADTQYF
TGTGCCAGCAGCTTAGGGGCCCAGGGGGTTGCAGATACGCAGTATTTT
>TRBJ2-2|NA|NA|TRBV9
CASSLVGTNTGELFF
TGTGCCAGCAGCCTGGTGGGGACGAACACCGGGGAGCTGTTTTTT
>TRBJ2-7|once|TRBD1|TRBV10-3
CAISPAGGHEQYF
TGTGCCATCTCCCCGGCAGGGGGCCACGAGCAGTACTTC
>TRBJ1-2|few|TRBD1|TRBV5-4
CASSTQGGSYGYTF
TGTGCCAGCAGCACTCAGGGGGGCAGCTATGGCTACACCTTC
>TRBJ2-5|NA|NA|TRBV10-3
CAVRDWYQETQYF
TGTGCCGTTAGAGACTGGTACCAAGAGACCCAGTACTTC
>TRBJ2-2|few|NA|TRBV6-5
CASSYSVGANTGELFF
TGTGCCAGCAGTTACTCGGTGGGGGCGAACACCGGGGAGCTGTTTTTT
>TRBJ1-4|NA|TRBD1|TRBV30
CAWGTTGGGKLFF
TGTGCCTGGGGAACGACAGGGGGCGGAAAACTGTTTTTT
>TRBJ2-7|once|NA|TRBV2
CASSPPAADAYEQYF
TGTGCCAGCAGTCCCCCCGCAGCCGACGCCTACGAGCAGTACTTC
>TRBJ2-2|NA|NA|TRBV10-2
CASSSTRGELFF
TGCGCCAGCAGTTCGACCAGGGGGGAGCTGTTTTTT
>TRBJ2-1|NA|NA|TRBV28
CASSFKGRIRNEQFF
TGTGCCAGCAGTTTTAAGGGGCGGATAAGGAATGAGCAGTTCTTC
>TRBJ2-4|NA|TRBD1|TRBV19
CASSPTGVDIQYF
TGTGCCAGTAGTCCGACAGGGGTGGACATTCAGTACTTC